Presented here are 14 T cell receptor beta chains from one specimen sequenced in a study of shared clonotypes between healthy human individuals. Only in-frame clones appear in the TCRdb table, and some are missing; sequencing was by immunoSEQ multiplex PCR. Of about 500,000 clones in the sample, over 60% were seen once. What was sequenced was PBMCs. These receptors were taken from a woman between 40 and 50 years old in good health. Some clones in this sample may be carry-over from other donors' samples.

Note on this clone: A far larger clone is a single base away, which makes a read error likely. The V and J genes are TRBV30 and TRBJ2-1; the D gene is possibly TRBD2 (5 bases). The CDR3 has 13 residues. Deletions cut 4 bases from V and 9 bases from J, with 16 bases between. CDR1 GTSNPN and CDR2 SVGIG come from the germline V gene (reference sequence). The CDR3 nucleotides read TGTGCCTGGACAGAGGAGGTCCACAGTGAGCAGTTCTTC. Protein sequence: CAWTEEVHSEQFF. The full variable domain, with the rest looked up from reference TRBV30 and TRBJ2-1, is SQTIHQWPATLVQPVGSPLSLECTVEGTSNPNLYWYRQAAGRGLQLLFYSVGIGQISSEVPQNLSASRPQDRQFILSSKKLLLSDSGFYLCAWTEEVHSEQFFGPGTRLTVL.

The CDR3 loop is CASSFPTSGTLKQFF. DNA of the CDR3: TGTGCCAGCAGCTTCCCGACTAGCGGGACACTAAAGCAGTTCTTC. The chain couples TRBV11-3 to TRBJ2-1, with 11 bases that match TRBD2. Trimming cost V 3 bases and J 11 bases; bases outside gene matches: 9. Germline CDR1 reads SGHNT; CDR2 reads YENEEA. There are 15 residues in the CDR3.

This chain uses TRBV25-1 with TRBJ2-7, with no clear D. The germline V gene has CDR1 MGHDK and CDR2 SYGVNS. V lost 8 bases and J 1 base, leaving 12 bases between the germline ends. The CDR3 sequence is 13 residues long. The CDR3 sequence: CASVGSSSYEQYF. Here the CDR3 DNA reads TGTGCCAGCGTCGGTTCTTCATCCTACGAGCAGTACTTC.

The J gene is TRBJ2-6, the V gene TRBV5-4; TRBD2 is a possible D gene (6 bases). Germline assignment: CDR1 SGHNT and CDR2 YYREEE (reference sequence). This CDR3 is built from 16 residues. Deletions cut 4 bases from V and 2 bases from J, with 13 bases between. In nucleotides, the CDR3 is TGTGCCAGCAGCGGGGGACTGCCCACTGGGGCCAACGTCCTGACTTTC. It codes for CASSGGLPTGANVLTF.

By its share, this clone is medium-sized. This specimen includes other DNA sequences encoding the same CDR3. The DNA for the CDR3 is TGTGCCAGCAGCGAGGGACAGGGGTGGTCCTACGAGCAGTACTTC. It codes for CASSEGQGWSYEQYF. J is TRBJ2-7 and V is TRBV9, with 10 bases that match TRBD1. Germline CDR1 is SGDLS and CDR2 is YYNGEE. The junction had 4 bases not matched to a gene; V was cut back by 3 bases and J by 1 base. This CDR3 region has 15 residues. The full variable domain, with the rest looked up from reference TRBV9 and TRBJ2-7, is DSGVTQTPKHLITATGQRVTLRCSPRSGDLSVYWYQQSLDQGLQFLIQYYNGEERAKGNILERFSAQQFPDLHSELNLSSLELGDSALYFCASSEGQGWSYEQYFGPGTRLTVT.

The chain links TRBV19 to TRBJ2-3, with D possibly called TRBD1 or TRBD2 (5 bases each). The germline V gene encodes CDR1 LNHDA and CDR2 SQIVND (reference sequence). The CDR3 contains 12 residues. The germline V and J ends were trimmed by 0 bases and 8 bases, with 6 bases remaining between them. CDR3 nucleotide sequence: TGTGCCAGTAGTATAGAGGGGACTACGCAGTATTTT. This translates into CASSIEGTTQYF.

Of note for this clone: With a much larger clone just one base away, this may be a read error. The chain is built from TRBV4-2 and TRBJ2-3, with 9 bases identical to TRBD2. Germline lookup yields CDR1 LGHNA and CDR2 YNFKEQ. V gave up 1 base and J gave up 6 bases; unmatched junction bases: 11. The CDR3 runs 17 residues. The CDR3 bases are TGTGCCAGCAGCCAAGCAACAGCGGGAGGAGGGGTCGATACGCAGTATTTT. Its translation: CASSQATAGGGVDTQYF.

CDR3 amino acids: CASSSVSIGVADTQYF. The CDR3, as DNA: TGTGCCAGCAGCTCTGTCTCCATCGGCGTCGCAGATACGCAGTATTTT. The chain combines TRBV28 with TRBJ2-3; D is unresolved. The ends were cut back, 6 bases at V and 4 bases at J, with 20 bases in the middle. This CDR3 has 16 residues. Germline V lookup: CDR1 MDHEN, CDR2 SYDVKM.

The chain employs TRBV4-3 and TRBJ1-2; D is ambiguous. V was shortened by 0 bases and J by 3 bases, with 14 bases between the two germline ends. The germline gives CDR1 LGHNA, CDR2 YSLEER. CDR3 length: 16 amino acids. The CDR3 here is CASSQDLNSRHYGYTF. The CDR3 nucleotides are TGCGCCAGCAGCCAAGATCTAAACAGCAGGCACTATGGCTACACCTTC.

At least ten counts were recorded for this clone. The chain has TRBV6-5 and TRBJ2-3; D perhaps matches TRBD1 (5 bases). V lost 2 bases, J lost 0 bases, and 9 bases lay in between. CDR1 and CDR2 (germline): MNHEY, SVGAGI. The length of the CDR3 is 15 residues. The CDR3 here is CASSYDSSSTDTQYF. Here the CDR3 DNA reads TGTGCCAGCAGTTACGACAGCTCCAGCACAGATACGCAGTATTTT.

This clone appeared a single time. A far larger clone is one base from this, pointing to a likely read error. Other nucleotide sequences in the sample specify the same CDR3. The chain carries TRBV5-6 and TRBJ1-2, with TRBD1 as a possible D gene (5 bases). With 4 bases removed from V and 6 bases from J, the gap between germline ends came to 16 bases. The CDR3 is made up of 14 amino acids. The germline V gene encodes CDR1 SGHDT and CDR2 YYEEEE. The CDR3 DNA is TGTGCCAGCAGCGGACCCTCAGGGCAAGATGGCTACACCTTC. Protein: CASSGPSGQDGYTF.

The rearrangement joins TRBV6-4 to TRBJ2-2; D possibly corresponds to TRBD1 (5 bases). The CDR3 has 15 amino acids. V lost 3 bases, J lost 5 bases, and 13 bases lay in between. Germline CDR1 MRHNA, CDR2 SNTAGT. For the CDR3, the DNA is TGTGCCAGCAGTGAGCAGTGGGGCAGTACCGGGGAGCTGTTTTTT. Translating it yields CASSEQWGSTGELFF.

The CDR3 here is CASSPGRGGQPQHF. CDR3 nucleotide sequence: TGTGCCAGCAGTCCCGGGAGGGGAGGTCAGCCCCAGCATTTT. This chain uses TRBV6-1 with TRBJ1-5; weak D call: TRBD1 (5 bases). Germline CDR1 is MNHNS and CDR2 is SASEGT. V lost 5 bases to trimming and J lost 6 bases, with 14 bases between them. CDR3 size: 14 residues.

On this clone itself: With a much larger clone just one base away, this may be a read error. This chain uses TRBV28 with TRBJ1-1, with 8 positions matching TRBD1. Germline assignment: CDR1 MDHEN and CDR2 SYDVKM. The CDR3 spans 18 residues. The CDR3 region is CASSLYLVTPGQGTEAFF. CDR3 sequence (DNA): TGTGCCAGCAGCTTATATTTAGTTACTCCAGGACAGGGCACTGAAGCTTTCTTT.